Included here is one T cell receptor (beta chain) sequence, with context. The source of the sample is a study of shared T cell receptors in the human thymus. Generated by immunoSEQ multiplex PCR, the TCRdb table keeps only in-frame clones and is missing some. Of more than 550,000 clones listed, approximately 83% are singletons. The CDR3 runs to 16 residues. The trim removed 5 bases at V and 0 bases at J, leaving 5 bases unmatched. CDR1 is ENHRY, CDR2 SYGVKD, per germline. The sample also formed part of further work on human thymus T cells. That work states: The thymus tissue came from resections taken during corrective heart surgery. Among thymic and blood repertoires, usage of V and J genes appeared biased. Related reports documented highly overlapping thymic repertoires among unrelated individuals.

The clonotype originates from a girl in the first two years of life with a congenital heart defect. Sequencing was carried out using thymocytes. V is TRBV10-3 and J is TRBJ2-3, with 10 nucleotides matching TRBD2. The DNA for the CDR3 is TGTGCCATCAGTTCTAGCGGGGGCCAAAGCACAGATACGCAGTATTTT. Translated: CAISSSGGQSTDTQYF.